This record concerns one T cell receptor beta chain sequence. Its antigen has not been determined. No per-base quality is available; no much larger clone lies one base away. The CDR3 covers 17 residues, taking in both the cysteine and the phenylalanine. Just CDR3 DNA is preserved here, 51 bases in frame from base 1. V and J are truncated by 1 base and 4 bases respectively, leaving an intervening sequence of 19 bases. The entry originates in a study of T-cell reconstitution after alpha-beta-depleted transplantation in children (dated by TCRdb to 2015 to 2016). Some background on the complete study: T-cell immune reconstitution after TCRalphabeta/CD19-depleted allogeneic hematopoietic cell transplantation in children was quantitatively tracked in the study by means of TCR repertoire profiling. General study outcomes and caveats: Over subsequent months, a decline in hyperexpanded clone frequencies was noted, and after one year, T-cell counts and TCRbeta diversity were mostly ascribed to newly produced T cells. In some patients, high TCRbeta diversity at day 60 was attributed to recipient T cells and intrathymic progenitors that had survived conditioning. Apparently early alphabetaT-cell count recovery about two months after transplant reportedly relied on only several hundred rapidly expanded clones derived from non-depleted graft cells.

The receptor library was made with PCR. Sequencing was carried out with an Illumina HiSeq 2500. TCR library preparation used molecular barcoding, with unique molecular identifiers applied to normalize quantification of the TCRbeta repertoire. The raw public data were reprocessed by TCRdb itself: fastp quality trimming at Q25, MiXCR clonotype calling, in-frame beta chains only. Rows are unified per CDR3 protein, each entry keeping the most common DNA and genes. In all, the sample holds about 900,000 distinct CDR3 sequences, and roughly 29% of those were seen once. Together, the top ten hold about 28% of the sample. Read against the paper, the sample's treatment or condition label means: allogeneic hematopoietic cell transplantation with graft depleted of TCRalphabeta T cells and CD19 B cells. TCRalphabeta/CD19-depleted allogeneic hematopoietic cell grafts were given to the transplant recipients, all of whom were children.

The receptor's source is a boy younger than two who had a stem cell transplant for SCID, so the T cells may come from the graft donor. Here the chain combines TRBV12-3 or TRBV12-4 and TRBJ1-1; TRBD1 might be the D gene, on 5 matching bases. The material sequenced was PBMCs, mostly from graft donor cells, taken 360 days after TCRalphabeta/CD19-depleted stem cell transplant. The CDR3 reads CASSLGALQGWATEAFF. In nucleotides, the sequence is TGTGCCAGCAGTTTAGGGGCCTTGCAGGGTTGGGCCACTGAAGCTTTCTTT.